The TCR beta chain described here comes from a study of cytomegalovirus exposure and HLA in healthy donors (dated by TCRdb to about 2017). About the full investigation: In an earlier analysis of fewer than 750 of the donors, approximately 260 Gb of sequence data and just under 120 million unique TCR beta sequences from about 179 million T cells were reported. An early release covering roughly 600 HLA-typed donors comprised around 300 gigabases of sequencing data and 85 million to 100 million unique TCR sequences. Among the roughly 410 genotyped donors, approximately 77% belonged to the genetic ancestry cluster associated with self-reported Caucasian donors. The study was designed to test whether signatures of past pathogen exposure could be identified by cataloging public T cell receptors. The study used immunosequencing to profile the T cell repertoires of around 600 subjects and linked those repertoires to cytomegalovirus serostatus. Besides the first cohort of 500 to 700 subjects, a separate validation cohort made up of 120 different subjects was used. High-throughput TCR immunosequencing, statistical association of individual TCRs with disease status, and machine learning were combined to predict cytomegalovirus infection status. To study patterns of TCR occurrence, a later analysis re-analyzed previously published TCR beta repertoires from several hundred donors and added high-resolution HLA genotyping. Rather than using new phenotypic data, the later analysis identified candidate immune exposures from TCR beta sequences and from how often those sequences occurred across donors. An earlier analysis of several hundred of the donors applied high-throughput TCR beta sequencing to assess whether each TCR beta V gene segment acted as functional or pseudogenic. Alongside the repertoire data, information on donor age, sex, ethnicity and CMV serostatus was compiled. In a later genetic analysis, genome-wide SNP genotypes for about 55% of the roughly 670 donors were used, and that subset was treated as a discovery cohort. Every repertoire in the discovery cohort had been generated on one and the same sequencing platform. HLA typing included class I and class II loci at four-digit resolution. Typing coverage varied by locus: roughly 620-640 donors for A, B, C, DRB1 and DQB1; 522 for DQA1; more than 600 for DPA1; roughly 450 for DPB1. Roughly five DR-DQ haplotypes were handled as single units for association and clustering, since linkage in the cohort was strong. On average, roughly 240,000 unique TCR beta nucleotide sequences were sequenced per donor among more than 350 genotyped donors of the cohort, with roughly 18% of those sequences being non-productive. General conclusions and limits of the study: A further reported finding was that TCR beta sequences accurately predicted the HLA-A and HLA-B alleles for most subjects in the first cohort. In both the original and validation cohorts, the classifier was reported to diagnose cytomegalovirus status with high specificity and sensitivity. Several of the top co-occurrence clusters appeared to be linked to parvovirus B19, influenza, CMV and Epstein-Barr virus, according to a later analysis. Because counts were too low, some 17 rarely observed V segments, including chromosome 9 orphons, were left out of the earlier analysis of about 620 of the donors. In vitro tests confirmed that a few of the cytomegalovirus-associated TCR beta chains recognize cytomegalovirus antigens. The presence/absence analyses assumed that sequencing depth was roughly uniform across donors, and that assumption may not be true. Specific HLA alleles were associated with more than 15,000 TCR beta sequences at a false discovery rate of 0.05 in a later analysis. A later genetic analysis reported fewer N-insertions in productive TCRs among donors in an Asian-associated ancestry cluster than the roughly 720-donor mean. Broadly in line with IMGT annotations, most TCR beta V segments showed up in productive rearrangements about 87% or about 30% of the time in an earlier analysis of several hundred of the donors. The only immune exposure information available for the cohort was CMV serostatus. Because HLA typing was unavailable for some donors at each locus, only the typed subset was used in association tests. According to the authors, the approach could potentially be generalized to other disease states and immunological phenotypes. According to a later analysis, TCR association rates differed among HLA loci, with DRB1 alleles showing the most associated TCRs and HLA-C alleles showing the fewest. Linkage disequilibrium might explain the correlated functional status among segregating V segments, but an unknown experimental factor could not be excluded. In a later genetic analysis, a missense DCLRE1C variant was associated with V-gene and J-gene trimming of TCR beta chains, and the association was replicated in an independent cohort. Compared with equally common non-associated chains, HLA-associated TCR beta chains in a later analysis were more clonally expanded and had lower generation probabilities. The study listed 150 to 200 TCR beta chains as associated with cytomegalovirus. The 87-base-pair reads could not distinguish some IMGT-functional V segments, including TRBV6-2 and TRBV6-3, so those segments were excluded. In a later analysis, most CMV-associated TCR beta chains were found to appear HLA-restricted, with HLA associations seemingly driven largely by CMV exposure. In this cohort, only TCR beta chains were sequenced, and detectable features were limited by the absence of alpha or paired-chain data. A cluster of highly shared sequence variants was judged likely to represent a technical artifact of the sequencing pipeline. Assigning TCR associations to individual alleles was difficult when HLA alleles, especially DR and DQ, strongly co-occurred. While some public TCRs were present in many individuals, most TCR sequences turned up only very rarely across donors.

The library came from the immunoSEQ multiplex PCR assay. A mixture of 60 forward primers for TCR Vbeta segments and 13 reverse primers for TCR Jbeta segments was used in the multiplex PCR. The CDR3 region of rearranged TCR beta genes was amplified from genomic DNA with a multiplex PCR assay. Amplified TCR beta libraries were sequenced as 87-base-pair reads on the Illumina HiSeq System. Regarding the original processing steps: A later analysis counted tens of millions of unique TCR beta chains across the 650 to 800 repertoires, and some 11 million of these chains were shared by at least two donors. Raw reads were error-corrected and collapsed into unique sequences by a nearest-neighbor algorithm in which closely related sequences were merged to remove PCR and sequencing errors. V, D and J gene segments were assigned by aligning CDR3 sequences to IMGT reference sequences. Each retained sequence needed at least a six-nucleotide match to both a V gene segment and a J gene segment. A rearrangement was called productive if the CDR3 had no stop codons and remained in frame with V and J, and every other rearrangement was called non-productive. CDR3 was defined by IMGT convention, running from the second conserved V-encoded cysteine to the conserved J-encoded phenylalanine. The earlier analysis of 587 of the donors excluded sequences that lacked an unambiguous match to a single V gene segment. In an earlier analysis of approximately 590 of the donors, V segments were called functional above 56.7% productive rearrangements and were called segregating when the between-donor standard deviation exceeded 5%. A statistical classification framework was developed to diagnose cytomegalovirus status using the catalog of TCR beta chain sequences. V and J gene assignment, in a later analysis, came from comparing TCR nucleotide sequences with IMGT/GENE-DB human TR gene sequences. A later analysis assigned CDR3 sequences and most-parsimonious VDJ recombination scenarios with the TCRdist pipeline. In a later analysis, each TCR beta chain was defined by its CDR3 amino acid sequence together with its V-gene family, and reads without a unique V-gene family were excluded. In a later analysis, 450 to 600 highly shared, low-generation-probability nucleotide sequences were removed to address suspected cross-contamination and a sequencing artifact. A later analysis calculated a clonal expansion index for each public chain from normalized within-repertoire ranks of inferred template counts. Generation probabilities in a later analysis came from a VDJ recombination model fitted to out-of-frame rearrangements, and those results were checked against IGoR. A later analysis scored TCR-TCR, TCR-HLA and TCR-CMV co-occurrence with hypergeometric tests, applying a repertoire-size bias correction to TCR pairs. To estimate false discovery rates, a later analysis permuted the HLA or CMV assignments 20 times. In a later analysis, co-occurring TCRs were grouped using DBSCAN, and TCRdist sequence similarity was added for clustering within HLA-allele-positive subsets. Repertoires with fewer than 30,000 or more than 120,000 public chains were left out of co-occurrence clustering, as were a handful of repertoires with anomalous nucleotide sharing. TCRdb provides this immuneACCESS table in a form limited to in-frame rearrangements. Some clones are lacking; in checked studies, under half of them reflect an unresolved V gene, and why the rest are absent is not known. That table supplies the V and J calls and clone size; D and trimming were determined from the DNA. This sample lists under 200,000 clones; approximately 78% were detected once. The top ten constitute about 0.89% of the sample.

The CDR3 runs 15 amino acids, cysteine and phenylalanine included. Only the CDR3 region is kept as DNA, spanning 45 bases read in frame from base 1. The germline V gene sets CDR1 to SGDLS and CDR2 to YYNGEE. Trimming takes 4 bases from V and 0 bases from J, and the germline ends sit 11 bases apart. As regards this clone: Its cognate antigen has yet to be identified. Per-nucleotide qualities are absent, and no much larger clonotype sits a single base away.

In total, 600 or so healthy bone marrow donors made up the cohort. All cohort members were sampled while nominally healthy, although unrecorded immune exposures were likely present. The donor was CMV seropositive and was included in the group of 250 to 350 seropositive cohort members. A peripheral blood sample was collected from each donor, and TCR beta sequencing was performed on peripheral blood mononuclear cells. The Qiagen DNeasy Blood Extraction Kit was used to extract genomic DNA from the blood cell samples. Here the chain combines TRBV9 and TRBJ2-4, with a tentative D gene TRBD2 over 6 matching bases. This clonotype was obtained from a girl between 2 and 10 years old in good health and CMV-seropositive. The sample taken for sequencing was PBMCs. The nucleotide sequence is TGTGCCAGCAGCACAGATAGCGGAGCCAAAAACATTCAGTACTTC. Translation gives CASSTDSGAKNIQYF.